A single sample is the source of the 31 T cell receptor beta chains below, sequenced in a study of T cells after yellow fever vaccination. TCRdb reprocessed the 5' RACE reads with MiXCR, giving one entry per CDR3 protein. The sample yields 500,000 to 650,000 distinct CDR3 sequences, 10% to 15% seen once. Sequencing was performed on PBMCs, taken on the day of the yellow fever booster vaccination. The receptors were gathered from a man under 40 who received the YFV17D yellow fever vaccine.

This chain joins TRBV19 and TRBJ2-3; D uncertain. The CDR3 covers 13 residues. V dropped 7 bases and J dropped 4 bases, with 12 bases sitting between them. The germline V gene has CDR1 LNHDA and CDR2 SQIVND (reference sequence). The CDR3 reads CASKGGASDTQYF. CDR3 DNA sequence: TGTGCCAGTAAAGGCGGAGCCTCAGATACGCAGTATTTT.

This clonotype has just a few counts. CDR3 residues: CAWELRQQETQYF. The CDR3 DNA reads as TGTGCCTGGGAGCTTAGACAGCAAGAGACCCAGTACTTC. The chain employs TRBV30 and TRBJ2-5, with D tentatively TRBD1 (5 bases). Germline loops: CDR1 GTSNPN, CDR2 SVGIG (reference sequence). The CDR3 is 13 residues long. The ends were cut back, 5 bases at V and 2 bases at J, with 12 bases in the middle.

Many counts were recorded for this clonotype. The CDR3 DNA reads TGTGCCAGCAGTTTCGGGAACTATGGCTACACCTTC. It codes for CASSFGNYGYTF. The chain couples TRBV27 to TRBJ1-2; D is undetermined. Looked up from germline, CDR1 is MNHEY and CDR2 is SMNVEV (reference sequence). V was clipped by 3 bases and J by 2 bases, with 4 bases between them. The CDR3 has 12 amino acids.

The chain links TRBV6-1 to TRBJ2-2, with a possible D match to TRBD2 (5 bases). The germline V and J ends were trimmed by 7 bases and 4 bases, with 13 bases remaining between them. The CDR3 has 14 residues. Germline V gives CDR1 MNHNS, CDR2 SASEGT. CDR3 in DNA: TGTGCCAGCACTGAGGGCTTGAGCACCGGGGAGCTGTTTTTT. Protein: CASTEGLSTGELFF.

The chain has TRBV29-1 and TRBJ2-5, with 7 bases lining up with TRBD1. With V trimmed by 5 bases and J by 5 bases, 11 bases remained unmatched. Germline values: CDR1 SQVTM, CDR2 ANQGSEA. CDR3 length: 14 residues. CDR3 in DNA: TGCAGCGTTTCCGGACAGGTGGGGTCCGAGACCCAGTACTTC. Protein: CSVSGQVGSETQYF. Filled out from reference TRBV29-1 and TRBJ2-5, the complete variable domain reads SAVISQKPSRDICQRGTSLTIQCQVDSQVTMMFWYRQQPGQSLTLIATANQGSEATYESGFVIDKFPISRPNLTFSTLTVSNMSPEDSSIYLCSVSGQVGSETQYFGPGTRLLVL.

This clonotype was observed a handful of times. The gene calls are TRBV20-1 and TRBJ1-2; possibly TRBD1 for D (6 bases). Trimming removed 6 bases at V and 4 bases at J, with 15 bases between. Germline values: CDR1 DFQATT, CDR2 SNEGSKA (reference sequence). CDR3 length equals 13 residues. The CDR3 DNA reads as TGCAGTGCCAAATCGGGGGGCGTCTATGGCTACACCTTC. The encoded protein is CSAKSGGVYGYTF.

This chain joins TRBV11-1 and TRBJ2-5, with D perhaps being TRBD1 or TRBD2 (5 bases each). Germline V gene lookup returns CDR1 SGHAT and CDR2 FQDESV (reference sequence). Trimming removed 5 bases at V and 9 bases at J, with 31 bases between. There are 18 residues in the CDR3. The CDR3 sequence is CASSTPGTLGDSLGAQYF. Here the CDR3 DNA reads TGTGCCAGCAGCACCCCCGGGACCTTAGGCGACTCCCTAGGGGCCCAGTACTTC.

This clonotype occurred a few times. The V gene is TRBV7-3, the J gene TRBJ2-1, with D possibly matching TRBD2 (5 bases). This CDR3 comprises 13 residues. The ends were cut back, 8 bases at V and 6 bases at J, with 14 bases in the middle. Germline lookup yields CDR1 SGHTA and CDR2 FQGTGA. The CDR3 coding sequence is TGTGCCAGCGCGAGCCGCCGGGGCAATGAGCAGTTCTTC. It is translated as CASASRRGNEQFF.

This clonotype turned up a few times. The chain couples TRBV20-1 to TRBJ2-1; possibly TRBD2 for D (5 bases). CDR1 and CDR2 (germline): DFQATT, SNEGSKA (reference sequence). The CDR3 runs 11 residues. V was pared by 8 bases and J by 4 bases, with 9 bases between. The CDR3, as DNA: TGCAGTCCTACTAGTTACAATGAGCAGTTCTTC. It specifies CSPTSYNEQFF.

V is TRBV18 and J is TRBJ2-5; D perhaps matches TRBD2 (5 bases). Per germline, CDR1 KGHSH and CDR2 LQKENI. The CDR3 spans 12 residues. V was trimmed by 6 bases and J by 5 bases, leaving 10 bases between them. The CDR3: CASSEVSETQYF. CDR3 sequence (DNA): TGTGCCAGCTCGGAGGTTTCGGAGACCCAGTACTTC. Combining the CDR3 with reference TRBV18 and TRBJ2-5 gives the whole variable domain NAGVMQNPRHLVRRRGQEARLRCSPMKGHSHVYWYRQLPEEGLKFMVYLQKENIIDESGMPKERFSAEFPKEGPSILRIQQVVRGDSAAYFCASSEVSETQYFGPGTRLLVL.

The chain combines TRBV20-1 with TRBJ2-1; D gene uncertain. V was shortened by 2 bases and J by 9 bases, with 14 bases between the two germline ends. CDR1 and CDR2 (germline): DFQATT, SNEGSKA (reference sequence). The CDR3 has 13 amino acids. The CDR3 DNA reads TGCAGTGCTAGATCCTTCTACCTAGGTGAGCAGTTCTTC. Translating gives CSARSFYLGEQFF.

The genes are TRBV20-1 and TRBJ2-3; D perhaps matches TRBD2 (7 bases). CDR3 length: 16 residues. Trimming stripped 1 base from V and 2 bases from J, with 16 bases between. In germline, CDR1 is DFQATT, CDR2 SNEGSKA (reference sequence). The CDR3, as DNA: TGCAGTGCTAGAGCCCCGGGGGCGGGGGACACAGATACGCAGTATTTT. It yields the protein CSARAPGAGDTDTQYF.

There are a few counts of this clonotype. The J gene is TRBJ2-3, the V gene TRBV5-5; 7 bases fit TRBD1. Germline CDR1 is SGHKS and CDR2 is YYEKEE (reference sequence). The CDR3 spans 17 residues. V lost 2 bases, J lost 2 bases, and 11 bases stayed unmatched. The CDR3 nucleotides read TGTGCCAGCAGCTTAGAGGTAGGACAGGCTTTCACAGATACGCAGTATTTT. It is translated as CASSLEVGQAFTDTQYF.

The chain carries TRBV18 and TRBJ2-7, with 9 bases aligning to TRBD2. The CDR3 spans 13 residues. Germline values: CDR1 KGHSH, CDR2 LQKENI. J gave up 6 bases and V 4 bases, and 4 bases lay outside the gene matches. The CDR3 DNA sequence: TGTGCCAGCTCACTAGCGGGAGAGCTCGAGCAGTACTTC. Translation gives CASSLAGELEQYF.

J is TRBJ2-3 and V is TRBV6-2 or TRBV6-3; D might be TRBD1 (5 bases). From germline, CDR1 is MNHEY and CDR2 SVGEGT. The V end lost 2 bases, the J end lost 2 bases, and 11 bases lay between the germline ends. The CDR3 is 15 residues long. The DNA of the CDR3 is TGTGCCAGCAGTTACCAGGGTCAGTACACAGATACGCAGTATTTT. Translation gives CASSYQGQYTDTQYF.

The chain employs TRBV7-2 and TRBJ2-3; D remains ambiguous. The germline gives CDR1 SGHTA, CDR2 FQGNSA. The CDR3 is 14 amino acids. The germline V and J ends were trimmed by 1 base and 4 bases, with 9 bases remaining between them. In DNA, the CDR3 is TGTGCCAGCAGCTTAGTTGGTTGGGCAGATACGCAGTATTTT. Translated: CASSLVGWADTQYF.

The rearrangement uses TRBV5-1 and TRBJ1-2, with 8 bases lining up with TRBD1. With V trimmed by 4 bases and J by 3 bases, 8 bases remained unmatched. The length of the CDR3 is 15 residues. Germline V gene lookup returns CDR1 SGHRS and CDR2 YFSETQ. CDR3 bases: TGCGCCAGCAGCCTTGGGCAGGGGGCCTACTATGGCTACACCTTC. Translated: CASSLGQGAYYGYTF.

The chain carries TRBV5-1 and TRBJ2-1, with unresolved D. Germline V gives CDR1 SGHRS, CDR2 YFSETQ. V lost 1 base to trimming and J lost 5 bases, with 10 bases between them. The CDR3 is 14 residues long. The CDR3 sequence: CASSLPLSDNEQFF. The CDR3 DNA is TGCGCCAGCAGCTTGCCTCTCTCTGACAATGAGCAGTTCTTC. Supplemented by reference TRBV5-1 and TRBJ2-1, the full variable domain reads KAGVTQTPRYLIKTRGQQVTLSCSPISGHRSVSWYQQTPGQGLQFLFEYFSETQRNKGNFPGRFSGRQFSNSRSEMNVSTLELGDSALYLCASSLPLSDNEQFFGPGTRLTVL.

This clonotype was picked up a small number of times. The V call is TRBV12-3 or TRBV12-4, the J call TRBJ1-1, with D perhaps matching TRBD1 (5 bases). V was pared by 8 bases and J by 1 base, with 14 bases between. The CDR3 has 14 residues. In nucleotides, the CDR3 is TGTGCCAGCCCGGGCGGGGCCGGGAACACTGAAGCTTTCTTT. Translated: CASPGGAGNTEAFF.

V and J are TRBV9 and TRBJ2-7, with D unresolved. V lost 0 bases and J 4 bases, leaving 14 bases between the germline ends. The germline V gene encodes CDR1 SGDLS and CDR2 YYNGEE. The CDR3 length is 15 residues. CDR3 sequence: CASSVASDTVYEQYF. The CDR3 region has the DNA TGTGCCAGCAGCGTAGCGAGTGATACGGTGTACGAGCAGTACTTC. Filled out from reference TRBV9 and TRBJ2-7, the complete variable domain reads DSGVTQTPKHLITATGQRVTLRCSPRSGDLSVYWYQQSLDQGLQFLIQYYNGEERAKGNILERFSAQQFPDLHSELNLSSLELGDSALYFCASSVASDTVYEQYFGPGTRLTVT.

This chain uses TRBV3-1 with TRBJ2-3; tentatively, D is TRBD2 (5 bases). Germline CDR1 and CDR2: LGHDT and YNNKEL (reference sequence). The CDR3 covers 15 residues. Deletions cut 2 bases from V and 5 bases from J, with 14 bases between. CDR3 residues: CASSQPGKGIDTQYF. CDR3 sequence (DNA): TGTGCCAGCAGCCAACCGGGGAAAGGCATAGATACGCAGTATTTT.

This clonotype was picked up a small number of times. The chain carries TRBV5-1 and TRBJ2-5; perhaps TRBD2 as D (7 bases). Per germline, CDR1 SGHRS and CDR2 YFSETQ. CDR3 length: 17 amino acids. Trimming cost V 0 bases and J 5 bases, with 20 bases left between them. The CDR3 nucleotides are TGCGCCAGCAGCTTGGGACTAGCAATCTCCCAGGGGGAGACCCAGTACTTC. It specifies CASSLGLAISQGETQYF. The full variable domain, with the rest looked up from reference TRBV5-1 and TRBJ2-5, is KAGVTQTPRYLIKTRGQQVTLSCSPISGHRSVSWYQQTPGQGLQFLFEYFSETQRNKGNFPGRFSGRQFSNSRSEMNVSTLELGDSALYLCASSLGLAISQGETQYFGPGTRLLVL.

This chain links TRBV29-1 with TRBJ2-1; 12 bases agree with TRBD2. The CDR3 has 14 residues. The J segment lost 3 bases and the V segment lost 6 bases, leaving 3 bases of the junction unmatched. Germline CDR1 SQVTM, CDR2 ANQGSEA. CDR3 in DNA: TGCAGCGTACTAGCGGGAGGATTCTACAATGAGCAGTTCTTC. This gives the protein CSVLAGGFYNEQFF.

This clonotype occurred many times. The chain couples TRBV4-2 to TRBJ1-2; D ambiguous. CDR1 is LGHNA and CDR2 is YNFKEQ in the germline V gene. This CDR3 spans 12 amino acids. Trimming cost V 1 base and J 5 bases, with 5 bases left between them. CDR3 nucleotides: TGTGCCAGCAGCCAAGGTATTTATGGCTACACCTTC. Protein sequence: CASSQGIYGYTF.

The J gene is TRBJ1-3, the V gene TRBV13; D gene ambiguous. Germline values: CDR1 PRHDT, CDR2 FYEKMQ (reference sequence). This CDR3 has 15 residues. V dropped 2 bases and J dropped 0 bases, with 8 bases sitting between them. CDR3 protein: CASSLSRASGNTIYF. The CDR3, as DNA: TGTGCCAGCAGCTTATCGAGGGCCTCTGGAAACACCATATATTTT.

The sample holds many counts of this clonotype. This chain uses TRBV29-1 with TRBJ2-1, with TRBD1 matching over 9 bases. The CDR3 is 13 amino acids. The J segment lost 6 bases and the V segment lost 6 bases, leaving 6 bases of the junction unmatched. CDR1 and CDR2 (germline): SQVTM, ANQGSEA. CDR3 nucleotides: TGCAGCGTGGATTCGGGACAGGGCAATGAGCAGTTCTTC. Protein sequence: CSVDSGQGNEQFF.

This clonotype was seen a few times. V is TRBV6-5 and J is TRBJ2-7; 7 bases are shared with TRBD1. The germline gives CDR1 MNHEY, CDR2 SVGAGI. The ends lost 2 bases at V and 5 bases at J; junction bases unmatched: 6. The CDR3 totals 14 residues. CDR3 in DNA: TGTGCCAGCAGTTACGTGGGCACAGGGGACGAGCAGTACTTC. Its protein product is CASSYVGTGDEQYF.

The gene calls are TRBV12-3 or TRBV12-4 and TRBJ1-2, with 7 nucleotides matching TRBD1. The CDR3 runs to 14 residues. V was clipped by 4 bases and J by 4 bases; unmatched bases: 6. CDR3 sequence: CASSYGGQAYGYTF. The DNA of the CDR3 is TGTGCCAGCAGTTACGGTGGACAGGCCTATGGCTACACCTTC.

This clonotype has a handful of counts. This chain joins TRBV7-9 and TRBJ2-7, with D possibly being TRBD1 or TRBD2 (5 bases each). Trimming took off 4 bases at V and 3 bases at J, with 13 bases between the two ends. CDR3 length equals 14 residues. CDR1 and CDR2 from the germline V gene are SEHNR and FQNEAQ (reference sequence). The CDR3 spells CASSSGPQGYEQYF. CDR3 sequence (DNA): TGTGCCAGCAGCTCGGGACCTCAGGGCTACGAGCAGTACTTC.

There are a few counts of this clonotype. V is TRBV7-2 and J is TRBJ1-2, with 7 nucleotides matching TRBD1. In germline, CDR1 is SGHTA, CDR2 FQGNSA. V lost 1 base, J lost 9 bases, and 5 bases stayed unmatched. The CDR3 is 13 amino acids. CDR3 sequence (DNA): TGTGCCAGCAGCTTAGAAGGGGGCGCGAGCTACACCTTC. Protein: CASSLEGGASYTF.

Written as DNA, the CDR3 is TGTGCCAGCAGCCAAGTCGAATACGAGCAGTACTTC. Residues: CASSQVEYEQYF. The chain links TRBV3-1 to TRBJ2-7; D remains unclear. The length of the CDR3 is 12 residues. V gave up 1 base and J gave up 4 bases, with 5 bases separating them. Germline V lookup: CDR1 LGHDT, CDR2 YNNKEL (reference sequence).